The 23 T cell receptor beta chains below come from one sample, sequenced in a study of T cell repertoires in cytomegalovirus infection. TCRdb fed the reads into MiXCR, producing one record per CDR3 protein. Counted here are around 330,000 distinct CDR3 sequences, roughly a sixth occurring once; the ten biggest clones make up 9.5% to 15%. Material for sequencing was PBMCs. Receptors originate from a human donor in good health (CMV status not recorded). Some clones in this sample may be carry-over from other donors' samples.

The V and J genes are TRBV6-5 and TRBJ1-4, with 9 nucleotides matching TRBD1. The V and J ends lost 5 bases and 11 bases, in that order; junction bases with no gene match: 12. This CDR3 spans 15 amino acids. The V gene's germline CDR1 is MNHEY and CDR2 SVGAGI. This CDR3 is CASSRDAPGQGKLFF. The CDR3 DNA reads TGTGCCAGCAGTCGCGACGCTCCGGGACAGGGTAAACTGTTTTTT.

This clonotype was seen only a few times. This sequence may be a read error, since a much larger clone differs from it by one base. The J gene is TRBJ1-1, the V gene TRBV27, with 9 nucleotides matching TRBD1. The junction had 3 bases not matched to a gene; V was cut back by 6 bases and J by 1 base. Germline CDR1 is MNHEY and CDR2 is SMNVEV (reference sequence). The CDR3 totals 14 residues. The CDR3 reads CASRPGQGNTEAFF. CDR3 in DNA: TGTGCCAGCAGACCGGGACAGGGGAACACTGAAGCTTTCTTT.

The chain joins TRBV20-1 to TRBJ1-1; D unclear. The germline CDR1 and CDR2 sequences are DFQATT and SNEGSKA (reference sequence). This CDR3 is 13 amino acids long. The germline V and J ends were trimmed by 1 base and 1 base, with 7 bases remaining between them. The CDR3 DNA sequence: TGCAGTGCTAGAGGGAGCTGGAACACTGAAGCTTTCTTT. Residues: CSARGSWNTEAFF.

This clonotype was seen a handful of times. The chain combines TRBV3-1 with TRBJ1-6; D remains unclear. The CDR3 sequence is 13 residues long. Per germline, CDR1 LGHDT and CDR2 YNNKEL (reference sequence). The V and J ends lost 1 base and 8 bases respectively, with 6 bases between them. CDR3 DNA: TGTGCCAGCAGCCAAGGACGGGATTCACCCCTCCACTTT. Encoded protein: CASSQGRDSPLHF. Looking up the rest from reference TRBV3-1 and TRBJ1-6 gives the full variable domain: DTAVSQTPKYLVTQMGNDKSIKCEQNLGHDTMYWYKQDSKKFLKIMFSYNNKELIINETVPNRFSPKSPDKAHLNLHINSLELGDSAVYFCASSQGRDSPLHFGNGTRLTVT.

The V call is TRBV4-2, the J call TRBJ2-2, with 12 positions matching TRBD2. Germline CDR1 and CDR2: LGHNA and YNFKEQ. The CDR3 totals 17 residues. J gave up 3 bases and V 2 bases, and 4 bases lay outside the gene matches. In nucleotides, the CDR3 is TGTGCCAGCAGCCAACCTAGCGGGGGGGCCGACACCGGGGAGCTGTTTTTT. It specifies CASSQPSGGADTGELFF.

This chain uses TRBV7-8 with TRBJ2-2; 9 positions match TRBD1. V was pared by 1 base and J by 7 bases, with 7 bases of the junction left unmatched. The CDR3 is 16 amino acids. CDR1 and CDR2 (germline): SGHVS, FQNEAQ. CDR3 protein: CASSLGPTGGIGELFF. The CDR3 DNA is TGTGCCAGCAGCTTAGGCCCGACAGGGGGAATCGGGGAGCTGTTTTTT. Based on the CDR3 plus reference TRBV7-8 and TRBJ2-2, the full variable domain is GAGVSQSPRYKVAKRGQDVALRCDPISGHVSLFWYQQALGQGPEFLTYFQNEAQLDKSGLPSDRFFAERPEGSVSTLKIQRTQQEDSAVYLCASSLGPTGGIGELFFGEGSRLTVL.

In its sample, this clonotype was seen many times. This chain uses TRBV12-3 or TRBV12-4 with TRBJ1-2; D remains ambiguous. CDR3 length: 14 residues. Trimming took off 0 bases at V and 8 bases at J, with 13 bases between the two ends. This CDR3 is CASSLATLGRGYTF. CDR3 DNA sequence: TGTGCCAGCAGTTTAGCGACCTTAGGGCGCGGCTACACCTTC.

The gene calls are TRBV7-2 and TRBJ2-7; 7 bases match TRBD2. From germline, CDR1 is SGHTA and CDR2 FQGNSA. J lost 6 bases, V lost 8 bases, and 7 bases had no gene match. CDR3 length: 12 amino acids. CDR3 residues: CASGGGRGEQYF. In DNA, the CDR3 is TGTGCCAGCGGGGGGGGGAGGGGCGAGCAGTACTTC.

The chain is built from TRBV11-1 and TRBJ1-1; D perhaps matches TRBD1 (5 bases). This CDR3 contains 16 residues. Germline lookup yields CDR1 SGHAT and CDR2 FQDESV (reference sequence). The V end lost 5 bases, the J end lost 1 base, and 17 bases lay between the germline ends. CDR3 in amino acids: CASSPPPRGRNTEAFF. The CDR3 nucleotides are TGTGCCAGCAGCCCCCCCCCCCGGGGGAGGAACACTGAAGCTTTCTTT.

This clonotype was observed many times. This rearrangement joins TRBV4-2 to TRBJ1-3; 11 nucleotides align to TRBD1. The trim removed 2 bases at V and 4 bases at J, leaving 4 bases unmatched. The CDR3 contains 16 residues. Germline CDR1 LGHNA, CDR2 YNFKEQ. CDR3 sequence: CASSQLGQGEGNTIYF. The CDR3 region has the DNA TGTGCCAGCAGCCAATTGGGACAGGGGGAAGGAAACACCATATATTTT.

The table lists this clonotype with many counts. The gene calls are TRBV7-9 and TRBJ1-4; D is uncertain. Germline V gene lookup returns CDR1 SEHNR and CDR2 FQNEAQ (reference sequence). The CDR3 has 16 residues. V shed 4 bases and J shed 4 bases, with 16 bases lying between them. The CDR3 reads CASSSNLRRGNEKLFF. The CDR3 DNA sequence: TGTGCCAGCAGCTCAAACCTTCGACGGGGTAATGAAAAACTGTTTTTT. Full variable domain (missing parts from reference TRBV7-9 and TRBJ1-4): DTGVSQNPRHKITKRGQNVTFRCDPISEHNRLYWYRQTLGQGPEFLTYFQNEAQLEKSRLLSDRFSAERPKGSFSTLEIQRTEQGDSAMYLCASSSNLRRGNEKLFFGSGTQLSVL.

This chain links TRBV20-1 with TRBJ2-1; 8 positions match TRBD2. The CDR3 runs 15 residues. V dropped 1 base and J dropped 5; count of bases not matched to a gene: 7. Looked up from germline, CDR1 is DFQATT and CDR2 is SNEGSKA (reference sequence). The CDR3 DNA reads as TGCAGTGCTAGAGGTCGGGGGGGTATCGACAATGAGCAGTTCTTC. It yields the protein CSARGRGGIDNEQFF.

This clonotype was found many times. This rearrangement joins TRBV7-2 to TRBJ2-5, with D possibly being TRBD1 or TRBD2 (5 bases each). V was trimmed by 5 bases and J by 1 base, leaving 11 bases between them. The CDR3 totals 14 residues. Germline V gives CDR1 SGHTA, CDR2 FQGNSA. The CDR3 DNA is TGTGCCAGCAGCGGGGGACGGACCCAAGAGACCCAGTACTTC. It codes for CASSGGRTQETQYF.

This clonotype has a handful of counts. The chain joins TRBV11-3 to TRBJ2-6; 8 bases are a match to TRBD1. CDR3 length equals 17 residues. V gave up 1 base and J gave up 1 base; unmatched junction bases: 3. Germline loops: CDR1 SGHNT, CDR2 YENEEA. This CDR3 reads CASSLAGGNSGANVLTF. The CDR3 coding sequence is TGTGCCAGCAGCTTAGCAGGGGGCAATTCTGGGGCCAACGTCCTGACTTTC.

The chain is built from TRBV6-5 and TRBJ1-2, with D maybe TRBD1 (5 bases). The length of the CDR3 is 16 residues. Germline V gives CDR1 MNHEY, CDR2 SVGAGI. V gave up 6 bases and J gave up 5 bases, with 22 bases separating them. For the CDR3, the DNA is TGTGCCAGCAGCCCGGGACTCCCCGGGCTGCTTTATGGCTACACCTTC. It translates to CASSPGLPGLLYGYTF.

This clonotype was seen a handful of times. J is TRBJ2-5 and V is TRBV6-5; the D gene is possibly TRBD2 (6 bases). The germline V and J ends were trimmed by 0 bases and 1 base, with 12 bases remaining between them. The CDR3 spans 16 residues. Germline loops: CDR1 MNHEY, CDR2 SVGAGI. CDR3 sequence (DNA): TGTGCCAGCAGTTACTCGGAGGGTAGTTTCCAAGAGACCCAGTACTTC. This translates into CASSYSEGSFQETQYF.

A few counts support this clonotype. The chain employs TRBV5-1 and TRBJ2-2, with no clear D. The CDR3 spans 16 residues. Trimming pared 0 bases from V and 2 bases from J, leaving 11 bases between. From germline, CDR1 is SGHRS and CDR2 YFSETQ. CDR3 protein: CASSLVFERNTGELFF. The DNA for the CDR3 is TGCGCCAGCAGCTTGGTATTCGAGCGAAACACCGGGGAGCTGTTTTTT.

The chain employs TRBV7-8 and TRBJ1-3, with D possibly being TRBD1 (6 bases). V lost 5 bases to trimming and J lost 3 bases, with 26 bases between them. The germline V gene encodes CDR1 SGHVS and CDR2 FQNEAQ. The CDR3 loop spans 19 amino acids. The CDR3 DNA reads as TGTGCCAGCAGCAACGCGGGCTTGAGGCACAGGGCAGATGGAAACACCATATATTTT. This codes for CASSNAGLRHRADGNTIYF.

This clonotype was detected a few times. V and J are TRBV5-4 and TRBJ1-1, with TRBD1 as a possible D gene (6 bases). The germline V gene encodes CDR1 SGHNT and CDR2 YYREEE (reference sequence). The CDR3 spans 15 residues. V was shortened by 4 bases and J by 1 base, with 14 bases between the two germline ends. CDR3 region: CASSVKNRENTEAFF. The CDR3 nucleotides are TGTGCCAGCAGCGTTAAAAACAGGGAGAACACTGAAGCTTTCTTT.

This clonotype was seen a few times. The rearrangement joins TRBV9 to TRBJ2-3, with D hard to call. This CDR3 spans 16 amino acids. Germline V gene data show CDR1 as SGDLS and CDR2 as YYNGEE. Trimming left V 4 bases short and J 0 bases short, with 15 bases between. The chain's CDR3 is CASSKNLGTSTDTQYF. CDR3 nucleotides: TGTGCCAGCAGCAAGAACTTAGGAACTAGCACAGATACGCAGTATTTT.

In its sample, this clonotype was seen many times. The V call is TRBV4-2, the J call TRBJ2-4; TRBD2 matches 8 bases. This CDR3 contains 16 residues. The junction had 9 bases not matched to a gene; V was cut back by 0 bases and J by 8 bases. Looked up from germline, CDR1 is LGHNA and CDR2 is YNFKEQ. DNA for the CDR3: TGTGCCAGCAGCCAAGATCCGGCTAGCGGGTCGGACATTCAGTACTTC. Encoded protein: CASSQDPASGSDIQYF.

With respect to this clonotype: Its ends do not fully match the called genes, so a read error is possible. The CDR3 loop is CASSPSGQPPSTGELSF. The CDR3 DNA is TGTGCCAGCAGCCCGTCGGGACAGCCACCGTCGACCGGGGAGCTGTCTTTT. The chain is built from TRBV7-2 and TRBJ2-2; 7 bases line up with TRBD1. This CDR3 comprises 17 residues. Germline CDR1 reads SGHTA; CDR2 reads FQGNSA.

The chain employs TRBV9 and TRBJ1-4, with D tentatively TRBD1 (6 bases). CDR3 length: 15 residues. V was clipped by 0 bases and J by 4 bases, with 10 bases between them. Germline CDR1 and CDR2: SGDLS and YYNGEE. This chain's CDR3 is CASSVAGGFNEKLFF. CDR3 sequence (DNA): TGTGCCAGCAGCGTAGCCGGGGGCTTTAATGAAAAACTGTTTTTT.